The 5 T cell receptor beta chains reported below all come from one sample, sequenced in a study of T cell responses to AZD1222 COVID-19 vaccine. Produced via immunoSEQ multiplex PCR; TCRdb's table is partial and in-frame only. Among 100,000 to 150,000 clones listed, just over 85% were seen once. The sample consisted of peripheral blood, taken on day 0 of AZD1222 vaccination. The receptors come from an adult in good health.

The chain combines TRBV27 with TRBJ1-1; no clear D. From germline, CDR1 is MNHEY and CDR2 SMNVEV (reference sequence). This CDR3 has 12 residues. V lost 5 bases and J lost 5, with 9 bases in between. The CDR3, as DNA: TGTGCCAGCAGTCGCCTGGGGACTGAAGCTTTCTTT. Translated, it gives CASSRLGTEAFF.

The chain's CDR3 is CASSTGQNYGYTF. CDR3 nucleotide sequence: TGTGCCAGCAGTACCGGACAAAACTATGGCTACACCTTC. The chain uses TRBV2 and TRBJ1-2; tentative D call: TRBD1 (5 bases). With 5 bases removed from V and 2 bases from J, the gap between germline ends came to 9 bases. The CDR3 totals 13 residues. Germline lookup yields CDR1 SNHLY and CDR2 FYNNEI.

Here the CDR3 DNA reads TGTGCCAGCAGCCGGGGTGCTAGCACAGATACGCAGTATTTT. Its protein product is CASSRGASTDTQYF. The V and J genes are TRBV11-2 and TRBJ2-3; D is perhaps TRBD2 (5 bases). V was trimmed by 5 bases and J by 0 bases, leaving 9 bases between them. This CDR3 has 14 residues. Germline lookup yields CDR1 SGHAT and CDR2 FQNNGV.

The chain uses TRBV4-1 and TRBJ1-5; D possibly corresponds to TRBD1 (5 bases). The germline V gene encodes CDR1 MGHRA and CDR2 YSYEKL. The V and J ends lost 1 base and 7 bases respectively, with 17 bases between them. The CDR3 covers 16 residues. CDR3 in amino acids: CASSQVRRGTRQPQHF. CDR3 in DNA: TGCGCCAGCAGCCAAGTAAGGAGGGGAACCAGGCAGCCCCAGCATTTT.

The chain uses TRBV28 and TRBJ1-2, with 10 bases identical to TRBD1. Unmatched junction bases numbered 1, after V lost 4 bases and J lost 2 bases. The CDR3 spans 14 residues. CDR1 MDHEN and CDR2 SYDVKM come from the germline V gene. The CDR3 loop is CASSWGQGNYGYTF. CDR3 sequence (DNA): TGTGCCAGCAGTTGGGGACAGGGGAACTATGGCTACACCTTC.